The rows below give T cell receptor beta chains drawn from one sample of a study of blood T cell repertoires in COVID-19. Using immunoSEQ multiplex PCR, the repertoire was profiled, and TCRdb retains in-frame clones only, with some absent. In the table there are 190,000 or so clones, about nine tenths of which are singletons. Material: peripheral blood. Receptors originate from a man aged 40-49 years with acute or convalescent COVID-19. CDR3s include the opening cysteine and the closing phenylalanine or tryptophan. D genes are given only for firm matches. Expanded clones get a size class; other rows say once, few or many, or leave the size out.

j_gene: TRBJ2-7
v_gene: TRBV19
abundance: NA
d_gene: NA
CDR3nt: TGTGCCAGTAGTTGGGACACGGTCTCCTACGAGCAGTACTTC
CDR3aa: CASSWDTVSYEQYF

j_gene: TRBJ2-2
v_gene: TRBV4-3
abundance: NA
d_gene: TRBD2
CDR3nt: TGCGCCAGCAGCCAAGATTTAGCGGGGGCCGGGGAGCTGTTTTTT
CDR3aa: CASSQDLAGAGELFF

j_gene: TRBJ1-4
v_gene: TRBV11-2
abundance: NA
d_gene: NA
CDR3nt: TGTGCCAGCAGCTTAGAGAGGGTAGGAGAAAAACTGTTTTTT
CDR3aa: CASSLERVGEKLFF

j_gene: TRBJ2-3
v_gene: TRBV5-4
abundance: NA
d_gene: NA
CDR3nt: TGTGCCAGCAGCTCACAGGCAGGCTTCACAGATACGCAGTATTTT
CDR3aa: CASSSQAGFTDTQYF

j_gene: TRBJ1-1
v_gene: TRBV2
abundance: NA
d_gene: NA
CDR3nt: TGTGCCGGAGCCCGGCGGAACACTGAAGCTTTCTTT
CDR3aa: CAGARRNTEAFF

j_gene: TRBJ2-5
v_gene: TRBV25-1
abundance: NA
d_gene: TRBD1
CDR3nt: TGTGCCAGCAGTGCCTCTCAGGGGGCAGAGACCCAGTACTTC
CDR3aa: CASSASQGAETQYF

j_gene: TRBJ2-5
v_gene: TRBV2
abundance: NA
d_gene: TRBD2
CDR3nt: TGTGCCAGCAGTGTTCGAGCGGGGGGGCGGGAGACCCAGTACTTC
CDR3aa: CASSVRAGGRETQYF

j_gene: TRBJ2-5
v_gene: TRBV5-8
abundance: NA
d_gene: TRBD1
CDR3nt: TGTGCCAGCAGCTGGGGGACAGGGGAAGAGACCCAGTACTTC
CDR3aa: CASSWGTGEETQYF

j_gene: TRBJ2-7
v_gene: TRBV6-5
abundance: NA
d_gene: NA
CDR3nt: TGTGCCGGCACCCTGACAGGCTCCTACGAGCAGTACTTC
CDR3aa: CAGTLTGSYEQYF

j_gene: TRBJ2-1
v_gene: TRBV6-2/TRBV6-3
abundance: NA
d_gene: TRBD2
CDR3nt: TGTGCCAGCAGTTACTCCCAAGCGGGGGGCCTCTACAATGAGCAGTTCTTC
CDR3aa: CASSYSQAGGLYNEQFF

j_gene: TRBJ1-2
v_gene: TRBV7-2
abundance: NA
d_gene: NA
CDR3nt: TGTGCCAGCAGCTTACCGGGATCCCTGGGTGGCTACACCTTC
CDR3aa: CASSLPGSLGGYTF

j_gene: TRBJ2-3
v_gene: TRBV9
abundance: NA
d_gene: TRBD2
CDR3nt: TGTGCCAGCAGCACCGGGACTAGCGGGATCACAGATACGCAGTATTTT
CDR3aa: CASSTGTSGITDTQYF

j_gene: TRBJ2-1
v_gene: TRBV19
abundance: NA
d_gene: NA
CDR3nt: TGTGCCAGTAGCCCTGGGCTCGAGCAGTTCTTC
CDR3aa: CASSPGLEQFF

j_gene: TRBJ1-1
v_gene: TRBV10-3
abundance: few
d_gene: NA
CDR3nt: TGTGCCATCAGTGAGGGAGGACAGAAGAACACTGAAGCTTTCTTT
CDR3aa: CAISEGGQKNTEAFF

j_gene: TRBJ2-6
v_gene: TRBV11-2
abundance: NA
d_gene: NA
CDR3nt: TGTGCCAGCAGCCAACAGGGATCGGCCGGGGCCAACGTCCTGACTTTC
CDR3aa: CASSQQGSAGANVLTF

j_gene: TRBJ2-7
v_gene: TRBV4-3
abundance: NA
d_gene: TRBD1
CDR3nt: TGCGCCAGCAGCCAACATGTCAGCGGCAGGGGGCTCTTCTACGAGCAGTACTTC
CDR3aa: CASSQHVSGRGLFYEQYF

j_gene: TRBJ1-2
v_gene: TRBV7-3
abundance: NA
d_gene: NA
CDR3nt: TGTGCCAGCAGCCCGACAAGGACTCCTGATGGCTACACCTTC
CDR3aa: CASSPTRTPDGYTF